This T cell receptor (beta chain) was obtained from a study of Ad26.COV2.S vaccination and SARS-CoV-2 variants (dated by TCRdb to the early 2020s). The study in broad terms: Donors in the vaccine arm were drawn from COV1001, a multicentre, randomized, double-blind, placebo-controlled phase I-IIa trial testing Ad26.COV2.S in healthy adults. Ad26.COV2.S was administered intramuscularly at 5 x 10^10 or 1 x 10^11 viral particles, either as a single shot or as two shots given 56 days apart. Sequencing of the TCRbeta repertoire served to evaluate the specificity and breadth of SARS-CoV-2-reactive T cell receptors following Ad26.COV2.S vaccination. The TCR-sequenced set comprised about 30 samples: around 20 Ad26.COV2.S vaccine recipients, 5 placebo recipients and 8 SARS-CoV-2 convalescent individuals. Participants in the trial were split at random into five groups of five each, receiving low-dose or high-dose Ad26.COV2.S once or twice, or else placebo on both occasions. Throughout the experiments and outcome assessment, investigators stayed blinded to trial group allocation.

According to the study, the label for this sample's treatment or condition signals: 15 to 20 received Ad26.COV2.S at low or high dose, single or two shots; roughly five received placebo; per-sample allocation not given. For vaccine and placebo recipients, repertoires were sequenced using samples collected on day 63 after the first injection. Cohort 1b enrolled 25 to 30 adults aged 18-55 years at a single site in Boston, USA, between 29 July and 7 August 2020. As a vaccine, Ad26.COV2.S was a replication-incompetent adenovirus type 26 vector that expressed a prefusion-stabilized SARS-CoV-2 spike protein derived from the original Wuhan strain. The immunoSEQ Assay was the method used to sequence TCRbeta CDR3 regions. After extraction, genomic DNA underwent amplification by bias-controlled multiplex PCR, followed by high-throughput sequencing. Concerning the study's data processing: Collapsing and filtering of sequences were performed to quantify the absolute abundance of each unique TCRbeta CDR3 region. T cell fraction was estimated by normalizing TCRbeta template counts to usable DNA, which was measured by amplifying reference genes present in all nucleated cells. Repertoire TCRs were annotated as SARS-CoV-2-specific when V gene, CDR3 amino acid sequence and J gene were exactly matched to a known reactive TCR set. The reference SARS-CoV-2 TCR set came from MIRA and was filtered for enrichment in COVID-19-positive ImmuneCODE repertoires, removing public or cross-reactive TCRs. Drawing on the MIRA antigens, annotated TCRs were analysed further at the level of specific ORF or position within ORF. Depth was the summed frequency of annotated unique rearrangements, while breadth was defined as annotated unique rearrangements over total unique productive rearrangements. Two-sided Wilcoxon rank-sum tests were applied when comparing TCR breadth between groups. Imported from immuneACCESS, the table was reduced by TCRdb to in-frame sequences with V and J called. These copies leave out some clones; in studies compared against another copy, an unresolved V gene accounts for under half, and the cause of the remainder is not known. V and J calls plus clone size are reproduced from that table; the DNA served to infer D and trimming. Within this sample are roughly 350,000 clones, with about nine tenths of them counted one time only. Jointly, the top ten make up roughly 3.1% of the sample.

From the cysteine up to the phenylalanine, the CDR3 has a length of 15 residues. Only CDR3 DNA remains: 45 bases, in frame from the first base. V gives up 9 bases and J gives up 4 bases, and the segment between their germline ends measures 21 bases. The CDR1 and CDR2 encoded by the germline V gene (reference sequence) are LNHDA and SQIVND. For this clone: What this receptor recognizes is not known. No base quality information exists; no much larger clone differs at one position.

General study outcomes and caveats: Spike-specific TCR breadth was higher in Ad26.COV2.S recipients than in placebo recipients (P = 0.0014). Substantial breadth of spike-specific CD8+ and CD4+ T cell responses was reported after vaccination. The authors noted that total T cell responses may have been underestimated by the TCR breadth and depth analyses. Non-spike TCR breadth was comparable between vaccine and placebo recipients, consistent with the vaccine containing only spike. The study was not powered for comparison of responses between vaccine doses or regimens.

The chain employs TRBV19 and TRBJ1-1, with a tentative D gene TRBD1 over 6 matching bases. The sequence derives from a person between 18 and 59 years old who received the Ad26.COV2.S COVID-19 vaccine or a placebo. The specimen comprised peripheral blood, sampled in a trial of Ad26.COV2.S vaccine versus placebo. The CDR3 in this case is CASSAGGNVGTEAFF. The base sequence is TGTGCCAGCTCAGCGGGGGGCAACGTGGGCACTGAAGCTTTCTTT.